The 23 T cell receptor beta chains reported below all come from one sample, sequenced in a study of blood T cell repertoires in COVID-19. Profiled with immunoSEQ multiplex PCR; TCRdb holds only in-frame clones, not every one. This table holds more than 350,000 clones, 88% found once. The sequenced sample consisted of PBMCs or T cells enriched from blood (not recorded which). Receptors were obtained from a woman aged 18-29 years who had been exposed to COVID-19.

V gene TRBV7-9 combines with J gene TRBJ1-1; D possibly corresponds to TRBD1 (6 bases). Germline V gene data show CDR1 as SEHNR and CDR2 as FQNEAQ (reference sequence). This CDR3 is built from 16 residues. V lost 1 base and J 2 bases, leaving 14 bases between the germline ends. CDR3: CASSLGAGQFNTEAFF. CDR3 DNA sequence: TGTGCCAGCAGCTTAGGCGCCGGACAGTTTAACACTGAAGCTTTCTTT.

This clone was observed at least ten times. The chain carries TRBV4-1 and TRBJ2-7; 11 bases map to TRBD2. CDR1 and CDR2 (germline): MGHRA, YSYEKL. The CDR3 spans 19 residues. After removal of 1 base from V and 2 bases from J, the junction contained 13 bases not matched to a gene. CDR3 residues: CASSQGLLAGVQSPYEQYF. The DNA of the CDR3 is TGCGCCAGCAGCCAAGGCCTACTAGCGGGAGTCCAATCCCCCTACGAGCAGTACTTC.

The chain recombines TRBV5-4 with TRBJ1-6; maybe TRBD1 (6 bases). The germline V and J ends were trimmed by 3 bases and 5 bases, with 15 bases remaining between them. This CDR3 spans 16 amino acids. Germline CDR1 reads SGHNT; CDR2 reads YYREEE (reference sequence). The CDR3 DNA follows: TGTGCCAGCAGCTGGGGGGGGGCGCGGAATAATTCACCCCTCCACTTT. Encoded protein: CASSWGGARNNSPLHF.

This clone was seen just once. The rearrangement uses TRBV30 and TRBJ1-5, with D possibly matching TRBD1 (5 bases). V shed 1 base and J shed 9 bases, with 13 bases lying between them. The CDR3 runs 13 residues. The germline V gene has CDR1 GTSNPN and CDR2 SVGIG (reference sequence). CDR3 residues: CAWSASGGSPQHF. The CDR3 DNA is TGTGCCTGGAGTGCCTCCGGGGGGTCGCCCCAGCATTTT.

The chain links TRBV19 to TRBJ1-1, with D maybe TRBD1 (5 bases). The germline V gene has CDR1 LNHDA and CDR2 SQIVND (reference sequence). The CDR3 spans 13 residues. V lost 3 bases and J 8 bases, leaving 13 bases between the germline ends. The CDR3 DNA is TGTGCCAGTAGTATTATTGACAGAACCGAAGCTTTCTTT. Its translation: CASSIIDRTEAFF.

The V call is TRBV11-2, the J call TRBJ2-5; 11 bases agree with TRBD2. The CDR3 is 16 residues long. Trimming removed 7 bases from V and 4 bases from J; junction bases left unmatched: 11. Germline V gene sequence: CDR1 SGHAT, CDR2 FQNNGV. The CDR3 spells CASNDRLAGLGETQYF. The CDR3 nucleotides read TGTGCCAGCAACGACCGACTAGCGGGACTCGGAGAGACCCAGTACTTC.

The V call is TRBV7-8, the J call TRBJ2-5; TRBD1 matches 7 bases. CDR1 and CDR2 from the germline V gene are SGHVS and FQNEAQ. The V segment lost 7 bases and the J segment 1 base; nucleotides outside the gene matches: 3. The CDR3 is 13 residues long. The CDR3 sequence: CASNPGGQETQYF. The DNA for the CDR3 is TGTGCCAGCAACCCAGGGGGCCAAGAGACCCAGTACTTC.

J is TRBJ2-3 and V is TRBV5-1, with 9 nucleotides matching TRBD2. The germline V gene encodes CDR1 SGHRS and CDR2 YFSETQ. The CDR3 is made up of 16 amino acids. V dropped 0 bases and J dropped 3; count of bases not matched to a gene: 5. The CDR3 DNA reads as TGCGCCAGCAGCTTGGGACTTAGCGGGGGTACAGATACGCAGTATTTT. Translated, it gives CASSLGLSGGTDTQYF.

This sequence joins TRBV7-9 and TRBJ2-7; 11 bases match TRBD2. Losses at the gene ends were 4 bases for V and 2 bases for J; bases not matched to a gene: 10. The germline V gene has CDR1 SEHNR and CDR2 FQNEAQ (reference sequence). The CDR3 is 17 amino acids. The CDR3 DNA reads TGTGCCAGCAGCTCGCAAGTGGGACTAGCGGACCCCTACGAGCAGTACTTC. Its protein is CASSSQVGLADPYEQYF. Full variable domain (remainder filled in from reference TRBV7-9 and TRBJ2-7): DTGVSQNPRHKITKRGQNVTFRCDPISEHNRLYWYRQTLGQGPEFLTYFQNEAQLEKSRLLSDRFSAERPKGSFSTLEIQRTEQGDSAMYLCASSSQVGLADPYEQYFGPGTRLTVT.

This clone was detected only once. V and J are TRBV19 and TRBJ1-2; 8 bases align to TRBD1. The length of the CDR3 is 15 residues. CDR1 and CDR2 (germline): LNHDA, SQIVND (reference sequence). V shed 6 bases and J 8 bases; nucleotides not matched to a gene: 14. This CDR3 is CASRTPPDRDGGYTF. In DNA, the CDR3 is TGTGCCAGTAGAACCCCTCCGGACAGGGACGGAGGCTACACCTTC.

This chain connects TRBV19 to TRBJ2-3, with 8 bases identical to TRBD1. Germline V gene sequence: CDR1 LNHDA, CDR2 SQIVND (reference sequence). The CDR3 runs 16 residues. The ends lost 6 bases at V and 3 bases at J; junction bases unmatched: 11. The chain's CDR3 is CASRNAGGGITDTQYF. The CDR3 DNA reads TGTGCCAGTAGGAACGCAGGGGGCGGAATAACAGATACGCAGTATTTT.

This chain uses TRBV7-9 with TRBJ2-4; TRBD1 agrees at 10 bases. The length of the CDR3 is 15 residues. V gave up 3 bases and J gave up 6 bases; unmatched junction bases: 5. Germline loops: CDR1 SEHNR, CDR2 FQNEAQ (reference sequence). The CDR3 loop reads CASSFPGTGANIQYF. The CDR3 DNA reads TGTGCCAGCAGCTTTCCCGGGACAGGGGCAAACATTCAGTACTTC.

The chain joins TRBV6-2 or TRBV6-3 to TRBJ1-1; 9 bases line up with TRBD1. The CDR3 has 15 residues. CDR1 MNHEY and CDR2 SVGEGT come from the germline V gene. After removal of 5 bases from V and 1 base from J, the junction contained 5 bases not matched to a gene. The CDR3 here is CASSEGDRANTEAFF. Here the CDR3 DNA reads TGTGCCAGCAGTGAGGGGGACAGGGCGAACACTGAAGCTTTCTTT.

This chain connects TRBV4-2 to TRBJ2-5, with D perhaps TRBD2 (6 bases). Trimming cost V 3 bases and J 1 base, with 15 bases left between them. Germline V gene lookup returns CDR1 LGHNA and CDR2 YNFKEQ. This CDR3 has 16 amino acids. The CDR3 DNA reads as TGTGCCAGCAGCCAGGGTGGGGCGGGGAGCCAAGAGACCCAGTACTTC. Translated, it gives CASSQGGAGSQETQYF.

The J gene is TRBJ2-1, the V gene TRBV7-9; 8 bases match TRBD2. Trimming cost V 5 bases and J 6 bases; bases outside gene matches: 15. Germline V gives CDR1 SEHNR, CDR2 FQNEAQ (reference sequence). The length of the CDR3 is 17 residues. As DNA, the CDR3 is TGTGCCAGCAGCCGTAGGCTTTCCAGCGGGGGCCTCAATGAGCAGTTCTTC. This codes for CASSRRLSSGGLNEQFF.

This sequence joins TRBV5-4 and TRBJ2-4, with 7 positions matching TRBD1. The trim removed 0 bases at V and 8 bases at J, leaving 5 bases unmatched. CDR1 is SGHNT and CDR2 is YYREEE in the germline V gene (reference sequence). The CDR3 runs to 14 residues. The DNA for the CDR3 is TGTGCCAGCAGCTTGGGAGGGGGCGAGGACATTCAGTACTTC. This translates into CASSLGGGEDIQYF. Full variable domain (remainder filled in from reference TRBV5-4 and TRBJ2-4): ETGVTQSPTHLIKTRGQQVTLRCSSQSGHNTVSWYQQALGQGPQFIFQYYREEENGRGNFPPRFSGLQFPNYSSELNVNALELDDSALYLCASSLGGGEDIQYFGAGTRLSVL.

The chain recombines TRBV27 with TRBJ1-5, with D perhaps matching TRBD1 (5 bases). The germline V gene has CDR1 MNHEY and CDR2 SMNVEV (reference sequence). The CDR3 consists of 20 residues. V was shortened by 0 bases and J by 3 bases, with 24 bases between the two germline ends. The CDR3, as DNA: TGTGCCAGCAGTTTATCACCCCCCCCGTTCGGCAGGGCCCACAATCAGCCCCAGCATTTT. Its translation: CASSLSPPPFGRAHNQPQHF.

The V and J genes are TRBV5-6 and TRBJ2-3, with 8 positions matching TRBD2. The CDR3 is 18 amino acids. Germline CDR1 is SGHDT and CDR2 is YYEEEE. Unmatched junction bases numbered 15, after V lost 1 base and J lost 5 bases. CDR3 amino acids: CASSLSPEREPTVDTQYF. The CDR3 DNA reads TGTGCCAGCAGCTTGTCCCCGGAGCGGGAGCCCACGGTAGATACGCAGTATTTT.

The CDR3 spells CASSRGGLGGNEQFF. CDR3 coding DNA: TGTGCCAGTAGTCGGGGAGGGCTTGGTGGGAATGAGCAGTTCTTC. The chain has TRBV19 and TRBJ2-1, with 7 positions matching TRBD2. The junction had 11 bases not matched to a gene; V was cut back by 5 bases and J by 7 bases. The CDR3 loop spans 15 amino acids. From germline, CDR1 is LNHDA and CDR2 SQIVND (reference sequence).

This chain connects TRBV2 to TRBJ1-6, with a possible D match to TRBD1 (5 bases). The CDR3 is 14 residues long. V was pared by 2 bases and J by 7 bases, with 9 bases between. Germline CDR1 reads SNHLY; CDR2 reads FYNNEI. CDR3 sequence reads: CASSEQGANSPLHF. CDR3 nucleotide sequence: TGTGCCAGCAGTGAACAGGGTGCGAATTCACCCCTCCACTTT.

V gene TRBV27 combines with J gene TRBJ1-1, with D perhaps TRBD1 (5 bases). The V and J ends lost 5 bases and 1 base respectively, with 20 bases between them. Germline V lookup: CDR1 MNHEY, CDR2 SMNVEV (reference sequence). The CDR3 is made up of 17 amino acids. The CDR3 DNA sequence: TGTGCCAGCAGTGCTTGGGGGGACGGCGTGAAGAACACTGAAGCTTTCTTT. As protein: CASSAWGDGVKNTEAFF.

The genes are TRBV9 and TRBJ1-1; TRBD1 matches at 7 bases. The CDR3 is made up of 14 amino acids. Germline V CDR1 and CDR2: SGDLS, YYNGEE. Trimming at V came to 2 bases and at J to 1 base, leaving 2 bases not matched to a gene. The CDR3 loop is CASSVRGENTEAFF. The CDR3 DNA is TGTGCCAGCAGCGTCAGGGGGGAGAACACTGAAGCTTTCTTT.

The chain uses TRBV4-3 and TRBJ2-3; D remains ambiguous. CDR1 is LGHNA and CDR2 is YSLEER in the germline V gene. V was trimmed by 0 bases and J by 7 bases, leaving 20 bases between them. There are 17 residues in the CDR3. The DNA of the CDR3 is TGCGCCAGCAGCCAAGATTTCACGATAACACAGATTAATACGCAGTATTTT. Translating it yields CASSQDFTITQINTQYF.